This T cell receptor beta chain was identified during a study of blood T cell repertoires in COVID-19. Assay: immunoSEQ multiplex PCR; the TCRdb copy retains only in-frame clones and omits some. The sample holds around 160,000 clones, more than 75% seen once. This clone was detected a few times. Trimming took 2 bases from V and 6 from J; bases not matched to a gene: 6. In germline, CDR1 is SGHKS, CDR2 YYEKEE (reference sequence). The CDR3 is 14 residues long. The sequenced sample was PBMCs or T cells enriched from blood (not recorded which). The receptor's source is a woman in her twenties or thirties with acute COVID-19. The chain employs TRBV5-5 and TRBJ2-7, with 9 positions matching TRBD1. The CDR3 reads CASSFGQGWFEQYF. The CDR3 coding sequence is TGTGCCAGCAGCTTCGGACAGGGGTGGTTCGAGCAGTACTTC.